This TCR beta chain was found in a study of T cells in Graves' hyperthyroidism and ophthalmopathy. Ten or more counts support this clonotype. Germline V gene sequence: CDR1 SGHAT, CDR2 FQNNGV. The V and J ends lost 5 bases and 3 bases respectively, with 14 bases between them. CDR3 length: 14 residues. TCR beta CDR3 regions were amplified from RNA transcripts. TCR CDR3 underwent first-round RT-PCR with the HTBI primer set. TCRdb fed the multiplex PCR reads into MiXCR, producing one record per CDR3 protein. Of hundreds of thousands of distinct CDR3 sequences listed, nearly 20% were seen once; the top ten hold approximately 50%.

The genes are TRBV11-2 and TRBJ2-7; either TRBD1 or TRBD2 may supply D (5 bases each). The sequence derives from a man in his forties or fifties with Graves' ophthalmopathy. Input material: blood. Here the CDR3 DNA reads TGTGCCAGCAGCCCAGAAGGGACGTACTACGAGCAGTACTTC. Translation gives CASSPEGTYYEQYF.